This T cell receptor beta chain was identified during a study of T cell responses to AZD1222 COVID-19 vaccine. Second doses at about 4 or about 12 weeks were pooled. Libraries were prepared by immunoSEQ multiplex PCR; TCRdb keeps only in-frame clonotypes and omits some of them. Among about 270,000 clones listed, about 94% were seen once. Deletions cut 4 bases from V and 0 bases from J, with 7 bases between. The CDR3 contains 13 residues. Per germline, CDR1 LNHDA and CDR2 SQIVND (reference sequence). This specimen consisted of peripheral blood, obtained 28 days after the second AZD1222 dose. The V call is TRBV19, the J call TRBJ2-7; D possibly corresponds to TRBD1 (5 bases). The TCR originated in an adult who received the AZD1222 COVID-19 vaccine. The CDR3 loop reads CASSTGHSYEQYF. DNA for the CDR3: TGTGCCAGTAGTACCGGACACTCCTACGAGCAGTACTTC. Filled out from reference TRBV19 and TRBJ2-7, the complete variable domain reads DGGITQSPKYLFRKEGQNVTLSCEQNLNHDAMYWYRQDPGQGLRLIYYSQIVNDFQKGDIAEGYSVSREKKESFPLTVTSAQKNPTAFYLCASSTGHSYEQYFGPGTRLTVT.